This TCR beta chain was sequenced for a study of T-cell reconstitution after alpha-beta-depleted transplantation in children. This clonotype was counted ten times or more. Unique molecular identifiers were used in preparing the TCRbeta library. TCRdb re-analysed the PCR reads in MiXCR, keeping a single row per CDR3 protein. The sample holds under 450,000 distinct CDR3 sequences, 13% seen once. V lost 2 bases to trimming and J lost 5 bases, with 17 bases between them. The CDR3 has 16 residues. The sequences come from PBMCs, collected from the stem cell graft. The sequence came from a human donor who donated a stem cell graft to a child with Fanconi anemia. This chain connects TRBV12-3 or TRBV12-4 to TRBJ2-3; D is undetermined. The CDR3, as DNA: TGTGCCAGCAGTTTATCCAGCCCTGTGGGAAGAGATACGCAGTATTTT. Translated, it gives CASSLSSPVGRDTQYF.